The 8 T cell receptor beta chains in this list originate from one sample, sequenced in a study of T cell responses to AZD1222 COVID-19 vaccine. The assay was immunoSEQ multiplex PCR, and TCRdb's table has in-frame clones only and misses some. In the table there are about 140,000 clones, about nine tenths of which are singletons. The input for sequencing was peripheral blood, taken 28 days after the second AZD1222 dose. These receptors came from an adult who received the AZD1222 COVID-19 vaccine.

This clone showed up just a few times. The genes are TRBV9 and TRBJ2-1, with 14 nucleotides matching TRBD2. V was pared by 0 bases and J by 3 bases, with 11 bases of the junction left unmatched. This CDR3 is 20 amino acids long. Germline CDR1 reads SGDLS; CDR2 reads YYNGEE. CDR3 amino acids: CASSVVGEGLAGAVYNEQFF. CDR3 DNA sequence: TGTGCCAGCAGCGTAGTGGGGGAGGGACTAGCGGGAGCTGTCTACAATGAGCAGTTCTTC.

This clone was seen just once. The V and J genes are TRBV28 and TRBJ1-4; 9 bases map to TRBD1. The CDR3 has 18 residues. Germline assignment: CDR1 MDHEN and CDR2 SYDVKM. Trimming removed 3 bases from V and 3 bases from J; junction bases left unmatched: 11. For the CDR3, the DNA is TGTGCCAGCAGTTTTTTGGGAGAAGGGACAGGGCCTAATGAAAAACTGTTTTTT. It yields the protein CASSFLGEGTGPNEKLFF.

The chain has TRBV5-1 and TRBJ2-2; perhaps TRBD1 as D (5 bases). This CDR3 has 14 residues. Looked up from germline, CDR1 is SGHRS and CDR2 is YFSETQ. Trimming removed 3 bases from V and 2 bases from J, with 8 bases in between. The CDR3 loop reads CASSSDTNTGELFF. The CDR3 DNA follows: TGCGCCAGCAGCTCGGACACAAACACCGGGGAGCTGTTTTTT.

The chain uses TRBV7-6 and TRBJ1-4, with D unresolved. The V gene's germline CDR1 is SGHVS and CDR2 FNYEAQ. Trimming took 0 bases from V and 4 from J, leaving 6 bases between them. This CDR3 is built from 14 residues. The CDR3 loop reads CASSLAPINEKLFF. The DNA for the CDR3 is TGTGCCAGCAGCTTAGCGCCTATTAATGAAAAACTGTTTTTT. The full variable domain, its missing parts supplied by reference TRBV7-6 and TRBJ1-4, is GAGVSQSPRYKVTKRGQDVALRCDPISGHVSLYWYRQALGQGPEFLTYFNYEAQQDKSGLPNDRFSAERPEGSISTLTIQRTEQRDSAMYRCASSLAPINEKLFFGSGTQLSVL.

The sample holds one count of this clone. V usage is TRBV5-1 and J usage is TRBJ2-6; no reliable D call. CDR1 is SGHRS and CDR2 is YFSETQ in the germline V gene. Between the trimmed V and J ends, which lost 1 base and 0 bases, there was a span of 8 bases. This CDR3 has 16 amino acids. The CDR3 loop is CASSLYDVSGANVLTF. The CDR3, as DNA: TGCGCCAGCAGCTTGTACGACGTCTCTGGGGCCAACGTCCTGACTTTC.

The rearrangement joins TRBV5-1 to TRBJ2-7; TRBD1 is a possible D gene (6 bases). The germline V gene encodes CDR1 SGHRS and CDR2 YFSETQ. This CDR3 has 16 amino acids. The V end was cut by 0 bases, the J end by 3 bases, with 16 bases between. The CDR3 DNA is TGCGCCAGCAGCTTGGCAACCGGGACACATAGCTACGAGCAGTACTTC. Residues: CASSLATGTHSYEQYF.

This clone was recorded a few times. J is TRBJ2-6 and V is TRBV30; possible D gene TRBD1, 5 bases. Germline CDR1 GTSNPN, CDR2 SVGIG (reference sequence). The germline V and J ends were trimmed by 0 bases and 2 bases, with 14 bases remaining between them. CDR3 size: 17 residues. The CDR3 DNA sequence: TGTGCCTGGAGTGTCGGTCAGGGCAGAGCTGGGGCCAACGTCCTGACTTTC. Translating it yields CAWSVGQGRAGANVLTF.

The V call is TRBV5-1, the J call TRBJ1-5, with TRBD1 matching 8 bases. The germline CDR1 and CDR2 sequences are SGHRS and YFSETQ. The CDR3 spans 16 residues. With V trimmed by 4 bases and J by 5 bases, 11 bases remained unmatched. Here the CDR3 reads CASSPRGAQGDQPQHF. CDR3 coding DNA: TGCGCCAGCAGCCCGAGGGGGGCACAGGGGGATCAGCCCCAGCATTTT. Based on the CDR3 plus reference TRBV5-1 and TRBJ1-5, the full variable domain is KAGVTQTPRYLIKTRGQQVTLSCSPISGHRSVSWYQQTPGQGLQFLFEYFSETQRNKGNFPGRFSGRQFSNSRSEMNVSTLELGDSALYLCASSPRGAQGDQPQHFGDGTRLSIL.